Each of the 17 T cell receptor beta chains below was sequenced from the same sample in a study of Ad26.COV2.S vaccination and SARS-CoV-2 variants. The treatment is: roughly 18 received Ad26.COV2.S at low or high dose, single or two shots; 5 received placebo; per-sample allocation not given. The study sampled participants on day 63 after the first vaccine or placebo injection. Profiling relied on immunoSEQ multiplex PCR, and the TCRdb table lists in-frame clones only, not all of them. This repertoire shows a few hundred thousand clones, around 87% found once; its top ten account for about 3.1%. The source material was peripheral blood, sampled in a trial of Ad26.COV2.S vaccine versus placebo. These receptors originate from a person between 18 and 65 years old who received the Ad26.COV2.S COVID-19 vaccine or a placebo.

This chain uses TRBV7-9 with TRBJ2-1; D is uncertain. The CDR3 extends over 14 amino acids. Per germline, CDR1 SEHNR and CDR2 FQNEAQ (reference sequence). Trimming pared 2 bases from V and 2 bases from J, leaving 7 bases between. The CDR3 nucleotides are TGTGCCAGCAGCTTATTCCAGACCTACAATGAGCAGTTCTTC. Amino acids: CASSLFQTYNEQFF.

The V call is TRBV4-2, the J call TRBJ1-6; no firm D call. Per germline, CDR1 LGHNA and CDR2 YNFKEQ. The CDR3 extends over 15 amino acids. V was cut by 1 base and J by 7 bases, with 11 bases left in between. The CDR3 DNA sequence: TGTGCCAGCAGCCAAGCGAGAGTCCTAAATTCACCCCTCCACTTT. This codes for CASSQARVLNSPLHF.

The chain links TRBV5-1 to TRBJ1-1, with TRBD1 identical over 7 bases. The CDR3 spans 13 residues. The germline V gene has CDR1 SGHRS and CDR2 YFSETQ. The trim removed 4 bases at V and 3 bases at J, leaving 3 bases unmatched. DNA of the CDR3: TGCGCCAGCAGCGACGGACAGGACACTGAAGCTTTCTTT. Protein: CASSDGQDTEAFF.

The chain recombines TRBV15 with TRBJ2-4; TRBD2 matches at 7 bases. The V segment lost 3 bases and the J segment 8 bases; nucleotides outside the gene matches: 7. The CDR3 length is 14 residues. Germline V gene lookup returns CDR1 LNHNV and CDR2 YYDKDF (reference sequence). The CDR3: CATSREGGSDIQYF. As DNA, the CDR3 is TGTGCCACCAGCAGGGAGGGAGGGTCCGACATTCAGTACTTC.

This clone was seen a few times. The chain employs TRBV27 and TRBJ2-1; 11 bases align to TRBD1. CDR1 MNHEY and CDR2 SMNVEV come from the germline V gene (reference sequence). After removal of 6 bases from V and 6 bases from J, the junction contained 10 bases not matched to a gene. CDR3 length: 16 residues. CDR3 sequence: CASSRLGQGAFNEQFF. The CDR3 nucleotides are TGTGCCAGCAGCAGACTCGGACAGGGGGCGTTCAATGAGCAGTTCTTC.

The gene calls are TRBV19 and TRBJ1-6; 7 bases fit TRBD1. The CDR3 length is 16 residues. The germline V gene encodes CDR1 LNHDA and CDR2 SQIVND (reference sequence). The V and J ends lost 4 bases and 8 bases, in that order; junction bases with no gene match: 11. CDR3 DNA: TGTGCCAGTAGTACCCGGACAGGCAGGGGGGATTCACCCCTCCACTTT. Translation: CASSTRTGRGDSPLHF. The full variable domain, in which reference TRBV19 and TRBJ1-6 provide the parts outside the CDR3, is DGGITQSPKYLFRKEGQNVTLSCEQNLNHDAMYWYRQDPGQGLRLIYYSQIVNDFQKGDIAEGYSVSREKKESFPLTVTSAQKNPTAFYLCASSTRTGRGDSPLHFGNGTRLTVT.

The chain employs TRBV7-8 and TRBJ1-4; D is uncertain. The germline V gene encodes CDR1 SGHVS and CDR2 FQNEAQ. The CDR3 consists of 14 residues. Between the trimmed V and J ends, which lost 1 base and 8 bases, there was a span of 11 bases. CDR3 bases: TGTGCCAGCAGCTTAGACACCTCTGGGGAAAAACTGTTTTTT. Translating gives CASSLDTSGEKLFF. Using reference TRBV7-8 and TRBJ1-4 for the parts outside the CDR3, the full variable domain is GAGVSQSPRYKVAKRGQDVALRCDPISGHVSLFWYQQALGQGPEFLTYFQNEAQLDKSGLPSDRFFAERPEGSVSTLKIQRTQQEDSAVYLCASSLDTSGEKLFFGSGTQLSVL.

This chain links TRBV30 with TRBJ1-5; D is possibly TRBD1 (5 bases). CDR1 GTSNPN and CDR2 SVGIG come from the germline V gene (reference sequence). Trimming took 4 bases from V and 6 from J, leaving 10 bases between them. The CDR3 is made up of 12 amino acids. The CDR3 DNA reads TGTGCCTGGACCGCGGGGGGTCAGCCCCAGCATTTT. Translated: CAWTAGGQPQHF.

The chain uses TRBV2 and TRBJ1-2; D unresolved. The germline V gene encodes CDR1 SNHLY and CDR2 FYNNEI. CDR3 length equals 14 residues. Trimming removed 11 bases at V and 1 base at J, with 17 bases between. CDR3 bases: TGTGCCTGCCGGGAGGCAGAGCATAACTATGGCTACACCTTC. It codes for CACREAEHNYGYTF.

The rearrangement links TRBV28 to TRBJ2-7; TRBD2 might be the D (5 bases). V was trimmed by 7 bases and J by 0 bases, leaving 16 bases between them. Germline values: CDR1 MDHEN, CDR2 SYDVKM. The CDR3 consists of 15 residues. The CDR3 reads CASTDPGSSSYEQYF. CDR3 in DNA: TGTGCCAGCACCGACCCGGGGTCCTCCTCCTACGAGCAGTACTTC.

The rearrangement joins TRBV7-2 to TRBJ2-7, with D tentatively TRBD1 or TRBD2 (6 bases each). The CDR3 consists of 15 residues. The germline gives CDR1 SGHTA, CDR2 FQGNSA. The germline V and J ends were trimmed by 1 base and 2 bases, with 12 bases remaining between them. The CDR3 here is CASSLVGGPTYEQYF. The CDR3 bases are TGTGCCAGCAGCTTAGTTGGGGGGCCTACCTACGAGCAGTACTTC. Filled out from reference TRBV7-2 and TRBJ2-7, the complete variable domain reads GAGVSQSPSNKVTEKGKDVELRCDPISGHTALYWYRQSLGQGLEFLIYFQGNSAPDKSGLPSDRFSAERTGGSVSTLTIQRTQQEDSAVYLCASSLVGGPTYEQYFGPGTRLTVT.

This chain uses TRBV25-1 with TRBJ2-2; D remains unclear. Trimming took 1 base from V and 6 from J, leaving 6 bases between them. This CDR3 has 13 residues. The germline V gene encodes CDR1 MGHDK and CDR2 SYGVNS. Here the CDR3 DNA reads TGTGCCAGCAGTGAATTGGAGCCCGGGGAGCTGTTTTTT. Protein sequence: CASSELEPGELFF.

The chain uses TRBV3-1 (or the pseudogene TRBV3-2) and TRBJ2-7, with D maybe TRBD2 (5 bases). The CDR3 has 15 amino acids. V lost 4 bases, J lost 4 bases, and 17 bases lay in between. CDR1 is LGHDT and CDR2 is YNNKEL in the germline V gene (reference sequence). The CDR3 bases are TGTGCCAGCAGCCCAGCGAGCGGAAAAGAATACGAGCAGTACTTC. Translating it yields CASSPASGKEYEQYF.

The chain has TRBV7-6 and TRBJ2-3; 9 bases align to TRBD2. Germline trimming cut 5 bases from V and 2 bases from J; bases unmatched to any gene: 5. CDR1 SGHVS and CDR2 FNYEAQ come from the germline V gene. CDR3 length equals 15 residues. The CDR3 spells CASSGAGGYTDTQYF. The CDR3 bases are TGTGCCAGCAGCGGAGCGGGGGGATACACAGATACGCAGTATTTT.

This chain connects TRBV5-6 to TRBJ1-2; weak D call: TRBD1 (5 bases). Germline CDR1 and CDR2: SGHDT and YYEEEE. V was shortened by 2 bases and J by 6 bases, with 23 bases between the two germline ends. CDR3 length equals 17 residues. The CDR3 sequence: CASSFFDGAALEHGYTF. In DNA form, the CDR3 reads TGTGCCAGCAGCTTCTTCGACGGGGCTGCCCTTGAACATGGCTACACCTTC. Filled out from reference TRBV5-6 and TRBJ1-2, the complete variable domain reads DAGVTQSPTHLIKTRGQQVTLRCSPKSGHDTVSWYQQALGQGPQFIFQYYEEEERQRGNFPDRFSGHQFPNYSSELNVNALLLGDSALYLCASSFFDGAALEHGYTFGSGTRLTVV.

Comment on this clone: This CDR3 is also generated by other DNA sequences in the sample. This chain links TRBV3-1 (or the pseudogene TRBV3-2) with TRBJ2-7, with TRBD2 matching over 7 bases. With 0 bases clipped from V and 4 bases from J, the junction kept 6 bases outside the gene matches. CDR3 length equals 15 residues. Germline assignment: CDR1 LGHDT and CDR2 YNNKEL (reference sequence). The CDR3 sequence is CASSQDQAGPYEQYF. CDR3 DNA sequence: TGTGCCAGCAGCCAAGATCAAGCGGGACCTTACGAGCAGTACTTC.

This chain uses TRBV6-1 with TRBJ2-3; 8 bases line up with TRBD1. The CDR3 has 16 amino acids. Germline values: CDR1 MNHNS, CDR2 SASEGT. V gave up 3 bases and J gave up 3 bases; unmatched junction bases: 8. The CDR3 nucleotides are TGTGCCAGCAGTGATGCCAGGGGGCGGTCAACAGATACGCAGTATTTT. Translated, it gives CASSDARGRSTDTQYF.